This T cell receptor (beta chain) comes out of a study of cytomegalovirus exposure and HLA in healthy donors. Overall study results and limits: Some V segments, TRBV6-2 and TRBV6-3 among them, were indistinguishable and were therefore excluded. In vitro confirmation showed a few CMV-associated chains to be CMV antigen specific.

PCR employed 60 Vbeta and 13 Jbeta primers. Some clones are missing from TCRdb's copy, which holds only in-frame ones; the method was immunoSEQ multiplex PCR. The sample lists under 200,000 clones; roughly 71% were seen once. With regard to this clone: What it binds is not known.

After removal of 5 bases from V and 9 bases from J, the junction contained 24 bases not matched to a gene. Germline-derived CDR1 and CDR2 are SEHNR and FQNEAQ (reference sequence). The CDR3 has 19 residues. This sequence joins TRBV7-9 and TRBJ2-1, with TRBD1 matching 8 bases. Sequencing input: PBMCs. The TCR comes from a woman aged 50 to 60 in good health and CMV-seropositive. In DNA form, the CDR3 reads TGTGCCAGCAGCCCAAGGGTGACAGGTCTGGACAGGGTGGTCGGTGAGCAGTTCTTC. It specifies CASSPRVTGLDRVVGEQFF. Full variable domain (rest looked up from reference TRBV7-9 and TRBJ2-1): DTGVSQNPRHKITKRGQNVTFRCDPISEHNRLYWYRQTLGQGPEFLTYFQNEAQLEKSRLLSDRFSAERPKGSFSTLEIQRTEQGDSAMYLCASSPRVTGLDRVVGEQFFGPGTRLTVL.